This T cell receptor beta chain was documented in a study of T-cell memory formation after mild COVID-19. Notes on the study in general: Clones that got smaller from day 15 to 85 had even CD4/CD8, while clones growing later tipped toward CD4+. The study detected some responding clones in pre-infection memory, suggesting cross-reactive memory joined.

TCRdb passed the 5' RACE reads through MiXCR, listing each CDR3 protein once. The sample contains about 110,000 distinct CDR3 sequences, 18% of which appear only once. Trimming removed 5 bases from V and 0 bases from J, with 8 bases in between. The CDR3 runs 14 residues. Germline CDR1 and CDR2: SGHVS and FNYEAQ. This clonotype has a handful of counts. No antigen is known for it. The TCR was taken from a man in his late teens or twenties who had mild COVID-19 (a few samples of this study predate the infection). Cell type and time point are not known. This chain connects TRBV7-6 to TRBJ1-3; a possible D gene is TRBD1 (6 bases). Material: PBMCs or a T cell subset sorted from them (not recorded which). The CDR3 here is CASSIQGSGNTIYF. As DNA, the CDR3 is TGTGCCAGCAGCATACAGGGCTCTGGAAACACCATATATTTT.